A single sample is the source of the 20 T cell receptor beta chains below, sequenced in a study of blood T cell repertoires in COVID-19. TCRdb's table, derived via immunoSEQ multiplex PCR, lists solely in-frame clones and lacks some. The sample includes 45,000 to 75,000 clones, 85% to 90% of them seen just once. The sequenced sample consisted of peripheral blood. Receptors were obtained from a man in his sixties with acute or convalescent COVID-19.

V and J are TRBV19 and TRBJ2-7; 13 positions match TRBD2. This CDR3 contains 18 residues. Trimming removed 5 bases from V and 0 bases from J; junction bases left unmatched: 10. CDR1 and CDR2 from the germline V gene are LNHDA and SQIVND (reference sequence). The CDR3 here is CASSSRPGLAGASYEQYF. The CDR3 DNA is TGTGCCAGTAGTTCCCGACCCGGACTAGCGGGGGCCTCCTACGAGCAGTACTTC.

Here the CDR3 reads CASSTSPRPDEQYF. For the CDR3, the DNA is TGTGCCTCCTCGACTAGCCCTCGGCCTGACGAGCAGTACTTC. The genes are TRBV9 and TRBJ2-7, with 7 bases aligning to TRBD2. V was pared by 10 bases and J by 5 bases, with 15 bases of the junction left unmatched. From germline, CDR1 is SGDLS and CDR2 YYNGEE. The CDR3 extends over 14 amino acids. The entire variable domain, with the rest obtained from reference TRBV9 and TRBJ2-7, is as follows: DSGVTQTPKHLITATGQRVTLRCSPRSGDLSVYWYQQSLDQGLQFLIQYYNGEERAKGNILERFSAQQFPDLHSELNLSSLELGDSALYFCASSTSPRPDEQYFGPGTRLTVT.

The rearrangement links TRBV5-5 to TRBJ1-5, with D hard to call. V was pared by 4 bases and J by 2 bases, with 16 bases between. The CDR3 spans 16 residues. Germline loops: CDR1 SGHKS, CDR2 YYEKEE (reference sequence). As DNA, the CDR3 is TGTGCCAGCAGCCAGGTCCGGGATCCGGGCAATCAGCCCCAGCATTTT. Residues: CASSQVRDPGNQPQHF.

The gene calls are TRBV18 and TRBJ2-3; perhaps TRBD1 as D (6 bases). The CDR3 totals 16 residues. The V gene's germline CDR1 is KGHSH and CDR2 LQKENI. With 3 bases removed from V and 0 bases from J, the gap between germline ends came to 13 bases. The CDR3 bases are TGTGCCAGCTCACCGACAGGTCAAAGTAGCACAGATACGCAGTATTTT. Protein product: CASSPTGQSSTDTQYF.

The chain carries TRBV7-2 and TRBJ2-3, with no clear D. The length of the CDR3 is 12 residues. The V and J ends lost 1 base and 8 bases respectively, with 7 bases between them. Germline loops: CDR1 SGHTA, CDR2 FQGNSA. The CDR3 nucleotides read TGTGCCAGCAGCTTAGTACGGTCTACGCAGTATTTT. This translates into CASSLVRSTQYF.

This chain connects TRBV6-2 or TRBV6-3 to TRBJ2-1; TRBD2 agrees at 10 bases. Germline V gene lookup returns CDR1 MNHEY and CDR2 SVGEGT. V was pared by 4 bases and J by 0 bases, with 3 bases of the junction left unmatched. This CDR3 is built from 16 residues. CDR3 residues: CASSSLAGDSYNEQFF. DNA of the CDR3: TGTGCCAGCAGTTCCCTAGCGGGAGACTCCTACAATGAGCAGTTCTTC.

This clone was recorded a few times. CDR3 in amino acids: CASSGQTNTEAFF. The CDR3 DNA is TGTGCCAGCAGTGGACAGACTAACACTGAAGCTTTCTTT. The chain joins TRBV2 to TRBJ1-1, with D maybe TRBD1 (5 bases). The CDR3 runs to 13 residues. Germline lookup yields CDR1 SNHLY and CDR2 FYNNEI. The germline V and J ends were trimmed by 4 bases and 2 bases, with 8 bases remaining between them.

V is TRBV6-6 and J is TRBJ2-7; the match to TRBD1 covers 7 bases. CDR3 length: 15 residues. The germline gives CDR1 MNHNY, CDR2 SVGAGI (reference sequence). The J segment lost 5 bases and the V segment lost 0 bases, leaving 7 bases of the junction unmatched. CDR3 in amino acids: CASSYSYRGQHEQYF. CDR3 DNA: TGTGCCAGCAGTTACTCGTACAGGGGCCAGCACGAGCAGTACTTC.

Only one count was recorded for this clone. CDR3 sequence (DNA): TGTGCCAGTAGTATAGTAAACACTGAAGCTTTCTTT. It codes for CASSIVNTEAFF. V and J are TRBV19 and TRBJ1-1, with D hard to call. The CDR3 extends over 12 amino acids. Germline values: CDR1 LNHDA, CDR2 SQIVND (reference sequence). V was shortened by 1 base and J by 2 bases, with 2 bases between the two germline ends.

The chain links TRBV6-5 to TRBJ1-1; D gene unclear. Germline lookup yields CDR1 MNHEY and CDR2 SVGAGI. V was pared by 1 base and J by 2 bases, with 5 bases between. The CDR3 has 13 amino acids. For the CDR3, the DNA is TGTGCCAGCAGTTACTTGGGCAACACTGAAGCTTTCTTT. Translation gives CASSYLGNTEAFF.

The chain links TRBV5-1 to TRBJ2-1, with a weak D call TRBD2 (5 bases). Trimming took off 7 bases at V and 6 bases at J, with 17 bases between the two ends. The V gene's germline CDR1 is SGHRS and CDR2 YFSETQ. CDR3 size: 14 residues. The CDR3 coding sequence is TGCGCCAGCGGCCCTAGCTCTTCCGCCAATGAGCAGTTCTTC. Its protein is CASGPSSSANEQFF. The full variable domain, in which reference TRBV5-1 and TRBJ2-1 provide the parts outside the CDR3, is KAGVTQTPRYLIKTRGQQVTLSCSPISGHRSVSWYQQTPGQGLQFLFEYFSETQRNKGNFPGRFSGRQFSNSRSEMNVSTLELGDSALYLCASGPSSSANEQFFGPGTRLTVL.

CDR3 nucleotides: TGCGCCAGCAGCTTGGGGGTATGGACAGGGAACACCGGGGAGCTGTTTTTT. It specifies CASSLGVWTGNTGELFF. This chain links TRBV5-1 with TRBJ2-2, with 7 bases aligning to TRBD1. V lost 0 bases, J lost 1 base, and 6 bases stayed unmatched. Germline V CDR1 and CDR2: SGHRS, YFSETQ. The CDR3 contains 17 residues.

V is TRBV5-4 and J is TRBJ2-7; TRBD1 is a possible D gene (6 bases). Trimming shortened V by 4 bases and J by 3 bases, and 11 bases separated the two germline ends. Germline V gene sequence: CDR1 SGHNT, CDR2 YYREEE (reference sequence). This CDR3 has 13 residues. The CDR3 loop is CASSPDRNYEQYF. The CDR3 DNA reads TGTGCCAGCAGCCCGGACAGAAACTACGAGCAGTACTTC.

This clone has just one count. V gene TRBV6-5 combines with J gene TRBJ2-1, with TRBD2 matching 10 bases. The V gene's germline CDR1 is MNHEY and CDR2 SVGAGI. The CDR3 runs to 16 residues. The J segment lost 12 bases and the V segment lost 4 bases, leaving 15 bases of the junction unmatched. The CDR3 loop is CASSLFSGRAVVGQFF. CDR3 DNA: TGTGCCAGCAGTTTATTCAGCGGGAGGGCCGTTGTAGGGCAGTTCTTC.

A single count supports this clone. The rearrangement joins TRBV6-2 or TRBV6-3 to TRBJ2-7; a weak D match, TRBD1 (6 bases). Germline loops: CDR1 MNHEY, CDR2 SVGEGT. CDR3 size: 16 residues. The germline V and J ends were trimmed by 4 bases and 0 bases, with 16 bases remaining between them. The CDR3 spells CASSSQGFDGSYEQYF. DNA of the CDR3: TGTGCCAGCAGTTCACAGGGTTTTGACGGCTCCTACGAGCAGTACTTC.

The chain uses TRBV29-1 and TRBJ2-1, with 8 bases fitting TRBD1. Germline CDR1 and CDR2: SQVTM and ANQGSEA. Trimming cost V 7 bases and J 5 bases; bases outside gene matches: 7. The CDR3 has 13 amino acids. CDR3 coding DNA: TGCAGCGCGTCACAGGGGGGAAACAATGAGCAGTTCTTC. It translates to CSASQGGNNEQFF.

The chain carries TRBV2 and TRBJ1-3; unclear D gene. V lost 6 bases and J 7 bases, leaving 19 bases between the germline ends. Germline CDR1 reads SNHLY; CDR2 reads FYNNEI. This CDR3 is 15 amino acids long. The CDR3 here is CASRPLARIKNTIYF. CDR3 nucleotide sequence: TGTGCCAGCAGGCCGCTAGCCAGGATCAAGAACACCATATATTTT.

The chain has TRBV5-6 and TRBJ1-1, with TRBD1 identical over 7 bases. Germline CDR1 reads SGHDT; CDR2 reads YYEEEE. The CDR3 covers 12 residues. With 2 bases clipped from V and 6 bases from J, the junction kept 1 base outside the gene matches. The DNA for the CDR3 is TGTGCCAGCAGCTTTGGGACAGCTGAAGCTTTCTTT. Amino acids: CASSFGTAEAFF.

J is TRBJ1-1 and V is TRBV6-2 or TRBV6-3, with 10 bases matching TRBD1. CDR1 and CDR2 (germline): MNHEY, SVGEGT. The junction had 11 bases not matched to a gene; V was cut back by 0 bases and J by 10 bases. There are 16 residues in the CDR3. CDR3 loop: CASSYSPGTGVAGAFF. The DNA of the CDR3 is TGTGCCAGCAGTTACTCTCCCGGGACAGGGGTTGCCGGAGCTTTCTTT.

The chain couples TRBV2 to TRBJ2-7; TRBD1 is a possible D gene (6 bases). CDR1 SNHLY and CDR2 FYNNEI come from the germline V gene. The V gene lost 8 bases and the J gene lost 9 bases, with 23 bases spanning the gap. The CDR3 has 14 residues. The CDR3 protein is CASARDNVNSGQYF. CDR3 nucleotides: TGTGCCAGCGCTCGGGACAATGTTAACTCGGGGCAGTACTTC.